Listed below are T cell receptor beta chains from one sample, sequenced in a study of Ad26.COV2.S vaccination and SARS-CoV-2 variants. The method was immunoSEQ multiplex PCR; TCRdb's version includes in-frame clones alone and lacks a portion of them. This table holds 440,000 or so clones, about 92% found once. Source: peripheral blood, taken in a trial of Ad26.COV2.S vaccine versus placebo. The source of these receptors is a person between 18 and 59 years old who received the Ad26.COV2.S COVID-19 vaccine or a placebo. Each CDR3 is given with its conserved first and last residue. A D gene is named only where the DNA matches it firmly. Rows may omit the clone size; those that give it use once, few, many or a size class.

D: .
V: TRBV11-2
size: .
J: TRBJ2-1
DNA: TGTGCCAGCAGCTTGGGCATTTACAATGAGCAGTTCTTC
CDR3: CASSLGIYNEQFF

D: .
V: TRBV28
size: .
J: TRBJ2-3
DNA: TGTGCCAGCAGTTTAAGGGGGGCCCTCGCGGATACGCAGTATTTT
CDR3: CASSLRGALADTQYF

D: .
V: TRBV19
size: few
J: TRBJ2-3
DNA: TGTGCCAGTAGTATATGGTCGTCGGGAGTGGCAGATACGCAGTATTTT
CDR3: CASSIWSSGVADTQYF

D: TRBD2
V: TRBV7-9
size: .
J: TRBJ2-2
DNA: TGTGCCAGCAGACTAGCGGACCGCACCGGGGAGCTGTTTTTT
CDR3: CASRLADRTGELFF

D: TRBD1
V: TRBV27
size: .
J: TRBJ2-7
DNA: TGTGCCAGCAGTCCGGGACAGGATACTACGGGGCAGTACTTC
CDR3: CASSPGQDTTGQYF

D: .
V: TRBV29-1
size: .
J: TRBJ2-3
DNA: TGCAGCGTTGAATCCGGGAGAGGTTTTGGCACAGATACGCAGTATTTT
CDR3: CSVESGRGFGTDTQYF

D: .
V: TRBV20-1
size: .
J: TRBJ2-3
DNA: TGCAGTGCTGCGTCGGATACGCAGTATTTT
CDR3: CSAASDTQYF

D: TRBD2
V: TRBV10-3
size: .
J: TRBJ2-7
DNA: TGTGCCATCGCTCAATTAGGGAGCGGGAGCTACTACGAGCAGTACTTC
CDR3: CAIAQLGSGSYYEQYF

D: .
V: TRBV18
size: .
J: TRBJ2-7
DNA: TGTGCCAGCTCACCCACAACTAGCTCTTACGAGCAGTACTTC
CDR3: CASSPTTSSYEQYF

D: .
V: TRBV9
size: .
J: TRBJ2-6
DNA: TGTGCCAGCAGCGGCAAAGACGGGCACTCTGGGGCCAACGTCCTGACTTTC
CDR3: CASSGKDGHSGANVLTF

D: .
V: TRBV19
size: .
J: TRBJ2-1
DNA: TGTGCCAGTAGCGCAGGGGGGGGTTACAATGAGCAGTTCTTC
CDR3: CASSAGGGYNEQFF

D: .
V: TRBV3-1/TRBV3-2
size: .
J: TRBJ1-4
DNA: TGTGCCAGCAGCCAAAGGGGGGGGCGGGAAAAACTGTTTTTT
CDR3: CASSQRGGREKLFF

D: .
V: TRBV4-1
size: once
J: TRBJ2-1
DNA: TGCGCCAGCAGCCGTGAAGGGGGGCTCGATGAGCAGTTCTTC
CDR3: CASSREGGLDEQFF

D: TRBD2
V: TRBV7-9
size: .
J: TRBJ2-1
DNA: TGTGCCAGCAGCCACGGGACTAGCGGGAGAATGGGTGAGCAGTTCTTC
CDR3: CASSHGTSGRMGEQFF

D: TRBD2
V: TRBV11-2
size: .
J: TRBJ2-7
DNA: TGTGCCAGCAGCTTACTAGCGGGAGTTTACCTCGAGCAGTACTTC
CDR3: CASSLLAGVYLEQYF

D: .
V: TRBV6-5
size: .
J: TRBJ2-7
DNA: TGTGCCAGCAGTTACTCGTCGCCCCTGTCGGCTTACGAGCAGTACTTC
CDR3: CASSYSSPLSAYEQYF

D: TRBD2
V: TRBV15
size: .
J: TRBJ2-1
DNA: TGTGCCACCTCGGGGGTCGAGCGGGAGGTCAAGAATGAGCAGTTCTTC
CDR3: CATSGVEREVKNEQFF

D: .
V: TRBV27
size: .
J: TRBJ2-3
DNA: TGTGCCAGCAGTTTAGCCCCCCGCGGATCTAGCACAGATACGCAGTATTTT
CDR3: CASSLAPRGSSTDTQYF

D: .
V: TRBV19
size: once
J: TRBJ2-7
DNA: TGTGCCAGTAGTAAGGGCCCATCGGGACACTTCTACGAGCAGTACTTC
CDR3: CASSKGPSGHFYEQYF

D: .
V: TRBV19
size: .
J: TRBJ1-6
DNA: TGTGCCAGTAGGACTCCGGGACGGTCAAGCTCCTATAATTCACCCCTCCACTTT
CDR3: CASRTPGRSSSYNSPLHF

D: .
V: TRBV11-2
size: .
J: TRBJ1-5
DNA: TGTGCCAGCAGCTTGGACAGTTCCAATCAGCCCCAGCATTTT
CDR3: CASSLDSSNQPQHF

D: .
V: TRBV27
size: .
J: TRBJ2-3
DNA: TGTGCCAGCAGTTTTTTCTTCACAGATACGCAGTATTTT
CDR3: CASSFFFTDTQYF

D: TRBD2
V: TRBV3-1/TRBV3-2
size: .
J: TRBJ2-7
DNA: TGTGCCAGCAGCCAGGGGACTAGCGGACCGGTCTACGAGCAGTACTTC
CDR3: CASSQGTSGPVYEQYF

D: .
V: TRBV7-9
size: once
J: TRBJ1-6
DNA: TGTGCCAGCAGCTTCGGCTCGATGGCATCACCCCTCCACTTT
CDR3: CASSFGSMASPLHF

D: TRBD1
V: TRBV6-6
size: .
J: TRBJ2-5
DNA: TGTGCCAGCAGTTACCCTGGCGTGACAGGGAAAGAGACCCAGTACTTC
CDR3: CASSYPGVTGKETQYF

D: .
V: TRBV6-2/TRBV6-3
size: medium-sized
J: TRBJ1-1
DNA: TGTGCCAGCAGTTACCGGGACAACACTGAAGCTTTCTTT
CDR3: CASSYRDNTEAFF

D: .
V: TRBV14
size: .
J: TRBJ1-1
DNA: TGTGCCAGCAGCCAATTCATGAACACTGAAGCTTTCTTT
CDR3: CASSQFMNTEAFF

D: TRBD1
V: TRBV5-1
size: .
J: TRBJ1-4
DNA: TGCGCCAGCAGCCGACAGGGCGCAACTAATGAAAAACTGTTTTTT
CDR3: CASSRQGATNEKLFF

D: .
V: TRBV7-9
size: .
J: TRBJ1-4
DNA: TGTGCCAGCAGCGAAGGGGAGGGCACTAATGAAAAACTGTTTTTT
CDR3: CASSEGEGTNEKLFF

D: .
V: TRBV4-3
size: .
J: TRBJ1-5
DNA: TGCGCCAGCAGCCAAGGGGGCAGGAGGCGGAATCAGCCCCAGCATTTT
CDR3: CASSQGGRRRNQPQHF

D: TRBD2
V: TRBV13
size: .
J: TRBJ2-3
DNA: TGTGCCAGCAGCTCAAACTCCGGGACTAGCGGGTCAGATACGCAGTATTTT
CDR3: CASSSNSGTSGSDTQYF